The 22 T cell receptor beta chains given below trace back to one sample, sequenced in a study of shared clonotypes between healthy human individuals. CD8 cells regarded as naive lacked CD45RO, were positively chosen for CCR7, and omitted terminally differentiated effector memory CD45RA+ cells. Libraries were prepared by immunoSEQ multiplex PCR; TCRdb keeps only in-frame clonotypes and omits some of them. The sample records roughly 2.1 million clones, 93% being singletons. The sequenced material came from naive CD8+ T cells from PBMCs. Receptor source: a man in his late teens or twenties in good health. Some clones in this sample may be carry-over from other donors' samples.

This rearrangement joins TRBV29-1 to TRBJ2-1; D is unclear. Trimming took off 3 bases at V and 9 bases at J, with 12 bases between the two ends. CDR1 is SQVTM and CDR2 is ANQGSEA in the germline V gene. The CDR3 sequence is 12 residues long. The CDR3 sequence is CSVDGPDGEQFF. As DNA, the CDR3 is TGCAGCGTTGACGGGCCAGATGGTGAGCAGTTCTTC.

The chain combines TRBV7-2 with TRBJ2-3; either TRBD1 or TRBD2 may supply D (5 bases each). The CDR3 contains 16 residues. Per germline, CDR1 SGHTA and CDR2 FQGNSA. Trimming pared 3 bases from V and 4 bases from J, leaving 17 bases between. Here the CDR3 DNA reads TGTGCCAGCAGCTTTTATTTGGGGGAGTTGGCAGATACGCAGTATTTT. It specifies CASSFYLGELADTQYF.

As concerns this clone: Distinct nucleotide sequences in the sample also encode this CDR3. This rearrangement joins TRBV5-6 to TRBJ2-1, with 9 bases identical to TRBD2. The CDR3 is 15 residues long. In germline, CDR1 is SGHDT, CDR2 YYEEEE. Trimming cost V 0 bases and J 4 bases; bases outside gene matches: 2. The CDR3 DNA sequence: TGTGCCAGCAGCTTGGGTAGCGGGAGTTACAATGAGCAGTTCTTC. Translating it yields CASSLGSGSYNEQFF.

Note on this clone: At the DNA level, this CDR3 is encoded by other sequences in the same sample as well. This rearrangement joins TRBV5-1 to TRBJ2-7, with 11 bases matching TRBD1. Germline V gene sequence: CDR1 SGHRS, CDR2 YFSETQ. This CDR3 has 15 residues. Unmatched junction bases numbered 2, after V lost 0 bases and J lost 3 bases. The CDR3 here is CASSLAGTGGYEQYF. DNA of the CDR3: TGCGCCAGCAGCTTGGCTGGGACAGGGGGCTACGAGCAGTACTTC.

The rearrangement links TRBV6-5 to TRBJ1-1; the D gene is possibly TRBD1 (5 bases). Trimming shortened V by 2 bases and J by 2 bases, and 15 bases separated the two germline ends. Germline V gives CDR1 MNHEY, CDR2 SVGAGI. The CDR3 runs to 16 residues. The CDR3 loop reads CASSYTYGTHNTEAFF. As DNA, the CDR3 is TGTGCCAGCAGTTACACCTACGGGACTCACAACACTGAAGCTTTCTTT.

The CDR3 loop reads CASSLTGGTLNTEAFF. DNA of the CDR3: TGCGCCAGCAGCTTGACAGGGGGAACCCTAAACACTGAAGCTTTCTTT. The V call is TRBV5-1, the J call TRBJ1-1, with 8 bases aligning to TRBD1. CDR3 length: 16 residues. V dropped 1 base and J dropped 2; count of bases not matched to a gene: 7. Germline lookup yields CDR1 SGHRS and CDR2 YFSETQ.

This chain links TRBV7-8 with TRBJ2-3; D may be TRBD1 or TRBD2 (6 bases each). The CDR3 runs to 18 residues. Germline CDR1 reads SGHVS; CDR2 reads FQNEAQ. Trimming stripped 5 bases from V and 2 bases from J, with 23 bases between. CDR3 sequence: CASSPKGGLRENTDTQYF. CDR3 coding DNA: TGTGCCAGCAGCCCTAAAGGGGGACTCCGGGAAAACACAGATACGCAGTATTTT.

This rearrangement joins TRBV27 to TRBJ1-1, with 9 nucleotides matching TRBD1. The CDR3 contains 14 residues. The germline CDR1 and CDR2 sequences are MNHEY and SMNVEV (reference sequence). J lost 8 bases, V lost 4 bases, and 8 bases had no gene match. CDR3 loop: CASSYRDRVAEAFF. The CDR3 DNA reads as TGTGCCAGCAGTTACCGGGACAGGGTGGCCGAAGCTTTCTTT.

The chain employs TRBV19 and TRBJ2-7; 9 bases fit TRBD1. The CDR3 runs to 15 residues. Trimming took 4 bases from V and 2 from J; bases not matched to a gene: 6. Germline CDR1 and CDR2: LNHDA and SQIVND (reference sequence). CDR3 nucleotides: TGTGCCAGTAGTAGGTGGACAGGGGCCCCCTACGAGCAGTACTTC. Translation: CASSRWTGAPYEQYF.

The V gene is TRBV4-3, the J gene TRBJ2-1; maybe TRBD1 (7 bases). The CDR3 is 17 residues long. Trimming shortened V by 0 bases and J by 4 bases, and 16 bases separated the two germline ends. The germline gives CDR1 LGHNA, CDR2 YSLEER. The CDR3 is CASSQELGGQLYNEQFF. CDR3 nucleotides: TGCGCCAGCAGCCAAGAACTCGGGGGACAGTTATACAATGAGCAGTTCTTC.

This clone was recorded only once. The V gene is TRBV4-2, the J gene TRBJ1-4; TRBD1 might be the D (6 bases). The ends were cut back, 4 bases at V and 4 bases at J, with 16 bases in the middle. The CDR3 runs 16 residues. Germline CDR1 reads LGHNA; CDR2 reads YNFKEQ. CDR3 in amino acids: CASSPAGAGRNEKLFF. CDR3 DNA: TGTGCCAGCAGCCCTGCAGGGGCAGGACGTAATGAAAAACTGTTTTTT.

The rearrangement joins TRBV28 to TRBJ1-2; D is unclear. The germline V gene has CDR1 MDHEN and CDR2 SYDVKM. Between the trimmed V and J ends, which lost 8 bases and 7 bases, there was a span of 14 bases. There are 12 residues in the CDR3. The CDR3 protein is CASVTAPGGYTF. The CDR3 DNA follows: TGTGCCAGCGTTACAGCGCCGGGTGGCTACACCTTC.

The chain has TRBV11-2 and TRBJ1-3; unclear D gene. Germline V gene data show CDR1 as SGHAT and CDR2 as FQNNGV. Trimming cost V 0 bases and J 0 bases, with 12 bases left between them. The CDR3 length is 17 residues. CDR3 sequence: CASSLDRRVISGNTIYF. The CDR3, as DNA: TGTGCCAGCAGCTTAGATCGAAGGGTTATCTCTGGAAACACCATATATTTT.

The chain combines TRBV7-6 with TRBJ1-5; tentatively, D is TRBD1 (6 bases). In germline, CDR1 is SGHVS, CDR2 FNYEAQ. The germline V and J ends were trimmed by 5 bases and 2 bases, with 19 bases remaining between them. CDR3 length: 17 residues. The chain's CDR3 is CASSPKRRGTGNQPQHF. CDR3 coding DNA: TGTGCCAGCAGCCCCAAGCGGAGGGGGACGGGCAATCAGCCCCAGCATTTT. The whole variable domain, remainder taken from reference TRBV7-6 and TRBJ1-5, is GAGVSQSPRYKVTKRGQDVALRCDPISGHVSLYWYRQALGQGPEFLTYFNYEAQQDKSGLPNDRFSAERPEGSISTLTIQRTEQRDSAMYRCASSPKRRGTGNQPQHFGDGTRLSIL.

V usage is TRBV10-1 and J usage is TRBJ2-7; D is unresolved. Germline loops: CDR1 WNHNN, CDR2 SYGVQD (reference sequence). V lost 3 bases, J lost 3 bases, and 6 bases lay in between. The CDR3 is 12 residues long. This chain's CDR3 is CASSDTNYEQYF. The CDR3 DNA follows: TGCGCCAGCAGTGACACGAACTACGAGCAGTACTTC.

The V gene is TRBV19, the J gene TRBJ1-2, with D possibly TRBD1 on 6 matching bases. V lost 7 bases and J 4 bases, leaving 19 bases between the germline ends. The germline V gene has CDR1 LNHDA and CDR2 SQIVND (reference sequence). CDR3 length equals 15 residues. The CDR3 sequence: CASNEGGGVPYGYTF. CDR3 nucleotide sequence: TGTGCCAGTAATGAGGGAGGGGGTGTACCCTATGGCTACACCTTC. The variable domain in full, with the rest retrieved from reference TRBV19 and TRBJ1-2, is DGGITQSPKYLFRKEGQNVTLSCEQNLNHDAMYWYRQDPGQGLRLIYYSQIVNDFQKGDIAEGYSVSREKKESFPLTVTSAQKNPTAFYLCASNEGGGVPYGYTFGSGTRLTVV.

This clone has only one observation. The rearrangement uses TRBV5-6 and TRBJ1-2; no reliable D call. Germline-derived CDR1 and CDR2 are SGHDT and YYEEEE. V was shortened by 2 bases and J by 2 bases, with 10 bases between the two germline ends. The CDR3 is made up of 14 amino acids. The CDR3, as DNA: TGTGCCAGCAGCTTCCCGGCTGTGAACTATGGCTACACCTTC. Amino acids: CASSFPAVNYGYTF. Full variable domain (remainder filled in from reference TRBV5-6 and TRBJ1-2): DAGVTQSPTHLIKTRGQQVTLRCSPKSGHDTVSWYQQALGQGPQFIFQYYEEEERQRGNFPDRFSGHQFPNYSSELNVNALLLGDSALYLCASSFPAVNYGYTFGSGTRLTVV.

This clone was detected only once. The rearrangement joins TRBV14 to TRBJ1-1, with 10 bases fitting TRBD1. J lost 0 bases, V lost 3 bases, and 7 bases had no gene match. This CDR3 has 17 amino acids. Germline loops: CDR1 SGHDN, CDR2 FVKESK. CDR3 in DNA: TGTGCCAGCAGCCACTTGGGGACAGGGGTAGTGAACACTGAAGCTTTCTTT. It specifies CASSHLGTGVVNTEAFF.

The V gene is TRBV30, the J gene TRBJ1-6, with unresolved D. This CDR3 is 14 amino acids long. The germline V gene has CDR1 GTSNPN and CDR2 SVGIG (reference sequence). V lost 2 bases and J 1 base, leaving 6 bases between the germline ends. The CDR3 sequence: CAWSRGSYNSPLHF. The CDR3 DNA follows: TGTGCCTGGAGTCGAGGATCCTATAATTCACCCCTCCACTTT.

The chain uses TRBV2 and TRBJ2-7; the D gene is possibly TRBD2 (5 bases). The CDR3 length is 14 residues. From germline, CDR1 is SNHLY and CDR2 FYNNEI. Trimming removed 5 bases at V and 1 base at J, with 12 bases between. The CDR3, as DNA: TGTGCCAGCAGTTTGCTAGCTAGGTCCTACGAGCAGTACTTC. It is translated as CASSLLARSYEQYF.

The rearrangement uses TRBV7-9 and TRBJ1-2; 7 bases agree with TRBD1. This CDR3 spans 14 amino acids. J was trimmed by 5 bases and V by 3 bases; bases with no gene match: 6. Germline lookup yields CDR1 SEHNR and CDR2 FQNEAQ (reference sequence). The CDR3 nucleotides are TGTGCCAGCAGCTTCACCGGGACAGTTTATGGCTACACCTTC. This sequence encodes CASSFTGTVYGYTF.

V usage is TRBV19 and J usage is TRBJ1-3; D gene uncertain. V was trimmed by 3 bases and J by 0 bases, leaving 18 bases between them. Germline-derived CDR1 and CDR2 are LNHDA and SQIVND (reference sequence). This CDR3 is 18 amino acids long. The CDR3 sequence: CASSIHTVLIPSGNTIYF. The CDR3 DNA reads TGTGCCAGTAGTATCCACACGGTTTTGATCCCCTCTGGAAACACCATATATTTT.